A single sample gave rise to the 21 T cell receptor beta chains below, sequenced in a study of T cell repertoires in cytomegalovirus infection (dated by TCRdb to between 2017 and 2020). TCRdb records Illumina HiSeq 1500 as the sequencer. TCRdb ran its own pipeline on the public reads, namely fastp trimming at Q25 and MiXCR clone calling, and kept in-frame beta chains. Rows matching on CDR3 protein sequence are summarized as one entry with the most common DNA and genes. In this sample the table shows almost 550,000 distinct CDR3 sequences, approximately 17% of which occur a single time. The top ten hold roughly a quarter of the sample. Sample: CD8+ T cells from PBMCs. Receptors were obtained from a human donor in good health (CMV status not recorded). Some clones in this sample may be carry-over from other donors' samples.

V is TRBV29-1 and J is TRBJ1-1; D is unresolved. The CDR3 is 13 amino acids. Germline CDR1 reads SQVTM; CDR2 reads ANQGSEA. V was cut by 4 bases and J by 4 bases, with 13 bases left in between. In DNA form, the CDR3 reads TGCAGCGTTGGATGGGGAACGGGCACTGAAGCTTTCTTT. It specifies CSVGWGTGTEAFF.

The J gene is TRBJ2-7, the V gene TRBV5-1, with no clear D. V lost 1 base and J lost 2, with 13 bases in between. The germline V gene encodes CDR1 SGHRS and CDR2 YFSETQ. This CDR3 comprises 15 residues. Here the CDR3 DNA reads TGCGCCAGCAGCTTGAAGGGCATCCCGACCTACGAGCAGTACTTC. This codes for CASSLKGIPTYEQYF.

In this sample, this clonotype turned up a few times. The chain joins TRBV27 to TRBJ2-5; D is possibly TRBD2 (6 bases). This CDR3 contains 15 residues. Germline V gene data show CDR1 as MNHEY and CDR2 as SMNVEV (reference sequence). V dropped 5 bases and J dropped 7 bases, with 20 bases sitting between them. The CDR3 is CASSPTRRTGGTQYF. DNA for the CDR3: TGTGCCAGCAGTCCTACTAGAAGGACCGGGGGGACCCAGTACTTC.

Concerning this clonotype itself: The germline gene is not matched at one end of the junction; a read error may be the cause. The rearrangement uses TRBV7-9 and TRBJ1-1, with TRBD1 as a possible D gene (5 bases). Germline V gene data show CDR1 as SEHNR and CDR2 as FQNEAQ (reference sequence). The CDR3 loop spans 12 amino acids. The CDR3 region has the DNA TGTGCCAGAAGCTTAGAGGGGACCGAAGCTTTCTTT. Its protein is CARSLEGTEAFF.

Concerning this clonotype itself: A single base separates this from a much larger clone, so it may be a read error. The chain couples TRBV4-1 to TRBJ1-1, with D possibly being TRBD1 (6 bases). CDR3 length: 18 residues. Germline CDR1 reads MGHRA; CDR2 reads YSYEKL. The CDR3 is CASSQATIRGQMNTEAYF. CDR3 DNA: TGCGCCAGCAGCCAAGCAACTATACGTGGACAGATGAACACTGAAGCTTACTTT.

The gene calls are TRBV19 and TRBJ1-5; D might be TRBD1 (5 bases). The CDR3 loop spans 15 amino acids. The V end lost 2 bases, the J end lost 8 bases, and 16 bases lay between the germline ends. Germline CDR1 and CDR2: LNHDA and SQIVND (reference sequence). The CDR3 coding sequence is TGTGCCAGTAGTATAAAGGGGAGTCTAATAAAGCCCCAGCATTTT. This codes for CASSIKGSLIKPQHF.

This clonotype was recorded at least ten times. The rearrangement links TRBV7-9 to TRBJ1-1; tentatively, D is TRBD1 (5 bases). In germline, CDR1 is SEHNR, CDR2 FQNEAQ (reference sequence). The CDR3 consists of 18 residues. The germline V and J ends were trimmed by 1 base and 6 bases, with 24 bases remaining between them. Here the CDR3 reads CASSLGGGGARGVAEAFF. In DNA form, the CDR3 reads TGTGCCAGCAGCTTAGGGGGAGGCGGGGCCCGCGGGGTCGCTGAAGCTTTCTTT.

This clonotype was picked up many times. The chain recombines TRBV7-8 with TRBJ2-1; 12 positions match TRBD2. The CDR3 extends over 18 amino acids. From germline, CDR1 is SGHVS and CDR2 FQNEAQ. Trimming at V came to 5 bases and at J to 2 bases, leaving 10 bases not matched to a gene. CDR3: CASSLGLAGTRTYNEQFF. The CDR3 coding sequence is TGTGCCAGCAGCCTCGGACTAGCGGGAACTCGTACCTACAATGAGCAGTTCTTC.

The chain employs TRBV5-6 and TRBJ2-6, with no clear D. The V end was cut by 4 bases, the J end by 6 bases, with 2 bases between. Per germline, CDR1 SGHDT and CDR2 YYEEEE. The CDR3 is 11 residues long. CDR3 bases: TGTGCCAGCAGCGCGGCCAACGTCCTGACTTTC. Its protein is CASSAANVLTF.

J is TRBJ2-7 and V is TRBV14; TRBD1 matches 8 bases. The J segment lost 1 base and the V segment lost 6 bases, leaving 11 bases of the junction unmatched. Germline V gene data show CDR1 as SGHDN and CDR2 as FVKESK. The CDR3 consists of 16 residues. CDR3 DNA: TGTGCCAGCAGTCCTACCGACAGGGGCGAATCCTACGAGCAGTACTTC. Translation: CASSPTDRGESYEQYF.

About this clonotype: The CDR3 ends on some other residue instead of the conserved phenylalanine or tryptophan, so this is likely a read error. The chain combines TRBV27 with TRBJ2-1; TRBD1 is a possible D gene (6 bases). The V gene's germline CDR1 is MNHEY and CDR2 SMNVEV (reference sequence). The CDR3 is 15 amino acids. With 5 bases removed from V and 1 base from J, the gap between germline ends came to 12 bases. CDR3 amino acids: CASSAGVISYNEQFL. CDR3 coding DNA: TGTGCCAGCAGTGCAGGGGTGATTTCCTACAATGAGCAGTTCCTC.

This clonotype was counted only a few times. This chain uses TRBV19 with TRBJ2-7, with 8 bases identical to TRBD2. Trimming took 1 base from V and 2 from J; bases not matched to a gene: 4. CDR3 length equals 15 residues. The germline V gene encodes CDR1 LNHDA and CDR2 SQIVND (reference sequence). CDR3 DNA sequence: TGTGCCAGTAGTATAGGAAATAGCGGGGCCTACGAGCAGTACTTC. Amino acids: CASSIGNSGAYEQYF.

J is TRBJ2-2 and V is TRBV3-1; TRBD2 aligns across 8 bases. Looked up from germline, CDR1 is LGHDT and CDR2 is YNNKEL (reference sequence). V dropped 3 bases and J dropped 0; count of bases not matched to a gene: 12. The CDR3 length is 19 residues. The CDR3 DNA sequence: TGTGCCAGCAGCCAGGCTATTACTAGCGGTATCGCGAACACCGGGGAGCTGTTTTTT. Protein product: CASSQAITSGIANTGELFF.

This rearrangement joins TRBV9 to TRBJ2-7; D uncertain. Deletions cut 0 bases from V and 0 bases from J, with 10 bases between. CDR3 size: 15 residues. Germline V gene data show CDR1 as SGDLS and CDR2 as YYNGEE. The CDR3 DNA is TGTGCCAGCAGCGTAGGGCACGCCAGCTCCTACGAGCAGTACTTC. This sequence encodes CASSVGHASSYEQYF. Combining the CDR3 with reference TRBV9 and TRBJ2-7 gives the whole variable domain DSGVTQTPKHLITATGQRVTLRCSPRSGDLSVYWYQQSLDQGLQFLIQYYNGEERAKGNILERFSAQQFPDLHSELNLSSLELGDSALYFCASSVGHASSYEQYFGPGTRLTVT.

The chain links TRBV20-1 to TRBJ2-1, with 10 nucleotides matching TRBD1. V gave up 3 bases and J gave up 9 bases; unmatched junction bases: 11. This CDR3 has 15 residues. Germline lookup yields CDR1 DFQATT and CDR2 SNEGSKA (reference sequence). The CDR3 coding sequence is TGCAGTGCTAGGGATCCGGGACAGGGGCCTTTTGAGCAGTTCTTC. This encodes CSARDPGQGPFEQFF.

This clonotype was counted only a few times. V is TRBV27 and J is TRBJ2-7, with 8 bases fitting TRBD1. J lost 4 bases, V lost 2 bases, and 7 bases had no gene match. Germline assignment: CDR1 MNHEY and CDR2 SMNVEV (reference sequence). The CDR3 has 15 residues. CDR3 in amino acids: CASSLRAGGAYEQYF. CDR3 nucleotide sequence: TGTGCCAGCAGTTTAAGGGCAGGGGGCGCGTACGAGCAGTACTTC.

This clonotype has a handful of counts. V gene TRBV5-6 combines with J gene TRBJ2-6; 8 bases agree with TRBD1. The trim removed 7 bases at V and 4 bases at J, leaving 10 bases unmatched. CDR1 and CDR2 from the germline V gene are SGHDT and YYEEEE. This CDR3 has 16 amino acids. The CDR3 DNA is TGTGCCAGCGGAACCGGGACAGGAACAGGGGCCAACGTCCTGACTTTC. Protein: CASGTGTGTGANVLTF.

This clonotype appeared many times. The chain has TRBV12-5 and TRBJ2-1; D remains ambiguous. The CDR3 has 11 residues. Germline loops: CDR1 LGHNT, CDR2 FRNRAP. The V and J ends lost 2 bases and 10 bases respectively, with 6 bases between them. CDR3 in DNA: TGTGCTAGTGGTTTGCCCCCCGAGCAGTTCTTC. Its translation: CASGLPPEQFF.

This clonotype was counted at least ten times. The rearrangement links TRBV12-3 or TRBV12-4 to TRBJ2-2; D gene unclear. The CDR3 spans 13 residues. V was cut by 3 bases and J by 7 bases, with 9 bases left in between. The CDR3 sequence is CASSFALSGELFF. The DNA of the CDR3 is TGTGCCAGCAGTTTTGCGCTGAGCGGGGAGCTGTTTTTT.

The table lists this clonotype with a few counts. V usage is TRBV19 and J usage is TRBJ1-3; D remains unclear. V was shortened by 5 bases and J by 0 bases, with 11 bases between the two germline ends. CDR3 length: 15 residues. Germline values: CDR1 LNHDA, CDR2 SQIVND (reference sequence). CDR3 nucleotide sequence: TGTGCCAGTAGTCCCGACGTATCCTCTGGAAACACCATATATTTT. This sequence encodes CASSPDVSSGNTIYF.

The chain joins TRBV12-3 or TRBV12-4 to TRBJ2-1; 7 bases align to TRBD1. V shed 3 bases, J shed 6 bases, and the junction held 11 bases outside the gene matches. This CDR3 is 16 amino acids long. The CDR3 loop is CASSFVARGIFNEQFF. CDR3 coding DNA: TGTGCCAGCAGTTTTGTAGCCAGGGGGATTTTCAATGAGCAGTTCTTC.